This T cell receptor (beta chain) came from a study of beta chain features in type 1 diabetes. CDR1 and CDR2 (germline): SGHVS, FQNEAQ. V lost 5 bases and J lost 4; bases outside the gene matches: 8. The CDR3 totals 15 residues. Study-level findings and limits: Among all four CD4+ subsets, Type 1 diabetes patients had TCRB CDR3s that were moderately but significantly shorter.

Every isolated RNA sample was fully reverse transcribed, so sequencing captured expressed TCRB transcripts. Some clones are missing from TCRdb's copy, which holds only in-frame ones; the method was immunoSEQ multiplex PCR. The sample has approximately 14,000 clones; 55% to 70% are singletons. Regarding this clone: The antigen is unknown.

Sequencing was carried out using stem cell memory CD4+ T cells from blood. This clonotype originated in a woman under 30 with type 1 diabetes. The chain carries TRBV7-8 and TRBJ1-3, with 7 nucleotides matching TRBD1. The DNA of the CDR3 is TGTGCCAGCAGCCCGACAGGGAGAAGGGGAAACACCATATATTTT. This encodes CASSPTGRRGNTIYF.